This T cell receptor beta chain was profiled in a study of blood T cell repertoires in COVID-19. About the research overall: Spain, Italy and the United States supplied samples that represented acute and convalescent COVID-19.

Measured with immunoSEQ multiplex PCR; TCRdb has only the in-frame clones, and not every one. The data show a few hundred thousand clones, roughly 91% seen once. The sample holds one count of this clone. Cohorts were determined from participant-reported clinical history. In Cohort 3, a recovered donor had either two negative PCRs, clearance, or symptom resolution. What was sequenced was PBMCs or T cells enriched from blood (not recorded which). The clonotype comes from a young woman who had recovered from COVID-19.

The CDR3 here is CASIPTGRWVWTEAFF. In nucleotides, the CDR3 is TGTGCCAGTATCCCGACAGGGAGATGGGTTTGGACTGAAGCTTTCTTT. The chain couples TRBV19 to TRBJ1-1, with 7 bases identical to TRBD1. Germline V gene data show CDR1 as LNHDA and CDR2 as SQIVND (reference sequence). The length of the CDR3 is 16 residues. With 7 bases clipped from V and 5 bases from J, the junction kept 16 bases outside the gene matches.